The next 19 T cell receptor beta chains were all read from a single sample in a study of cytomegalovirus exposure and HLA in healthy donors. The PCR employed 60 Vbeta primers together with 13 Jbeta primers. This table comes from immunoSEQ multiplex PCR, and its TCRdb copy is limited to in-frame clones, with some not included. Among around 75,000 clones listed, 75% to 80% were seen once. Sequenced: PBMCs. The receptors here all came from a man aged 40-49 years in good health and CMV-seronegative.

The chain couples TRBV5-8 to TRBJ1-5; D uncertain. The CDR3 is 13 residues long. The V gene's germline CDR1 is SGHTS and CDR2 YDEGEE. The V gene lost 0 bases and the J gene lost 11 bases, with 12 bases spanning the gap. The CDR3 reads CASSLGSIQTQHF. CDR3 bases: TGTGCCAGCAGCTTGGGCAGTATACAGACCCAGCATTTT.

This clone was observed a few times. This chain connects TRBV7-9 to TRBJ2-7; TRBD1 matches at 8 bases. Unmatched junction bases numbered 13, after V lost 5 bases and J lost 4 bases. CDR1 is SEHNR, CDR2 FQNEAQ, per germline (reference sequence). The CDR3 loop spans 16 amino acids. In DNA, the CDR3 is TGTGCCAGCAGCACTTTACCATGGACAGGGAGATACGAGCAGTACTTC. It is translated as CASSTLPWTGRYEQYF. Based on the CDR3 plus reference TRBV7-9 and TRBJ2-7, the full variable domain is DTGVSQNPRHKITKRGQNVTFRCDPISEHNRLYWYRQTLGQGPEFLTYFQNEAQLEKSRLLSDRFSAERPKGSFSTLEIQRTEQGDSAMYLCASSTLPWTGRYEQYFGPGTRLTVT.

The CDR3 loop is CASSKAGANGYTF. The CDR3 bases are TGTGCCAGCAGCAAAGCGGGGGCTAATGGCTACACCTTC. This chain joins TRBV21-1 and TRBJ1-2; TRBD1, the table's D call, lacks a check against the DNA. TRBV21-1 is given as a pseudogene. CDR3 size: 13 residues.

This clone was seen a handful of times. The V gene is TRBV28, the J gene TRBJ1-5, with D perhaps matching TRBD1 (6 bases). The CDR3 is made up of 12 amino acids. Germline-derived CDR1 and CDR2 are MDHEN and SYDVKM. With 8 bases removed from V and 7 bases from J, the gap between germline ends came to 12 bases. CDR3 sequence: CASSERGQPQHF. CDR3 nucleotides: TGTGCCAGCTCTGAGAGGGGGCAGCCCCAGCATTTT. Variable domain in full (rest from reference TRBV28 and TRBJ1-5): DVKVTQSSRYLVKRTGEKVFLECVQDMDHENMFWYRQDPGLGLRLIYFSYDVKMKEKGDIPEGYSVSREKKERFSLILESASTNQTSMYLCASSERGQPQHFGDGTRLSIL.

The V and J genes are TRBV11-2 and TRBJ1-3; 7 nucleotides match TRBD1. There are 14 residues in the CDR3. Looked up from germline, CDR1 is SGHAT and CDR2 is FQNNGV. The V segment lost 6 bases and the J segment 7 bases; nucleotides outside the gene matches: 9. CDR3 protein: CASRTGASWNTIYF. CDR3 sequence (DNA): TGTGCCAGCAGAACAGGGGCCTCCTGGAACACCATATATTTT.

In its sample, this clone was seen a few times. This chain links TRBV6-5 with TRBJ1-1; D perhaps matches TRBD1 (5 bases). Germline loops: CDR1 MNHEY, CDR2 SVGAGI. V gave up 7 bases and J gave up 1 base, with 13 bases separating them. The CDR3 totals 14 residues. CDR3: CASTNRGGNTEAFF. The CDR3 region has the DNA TGTGCCAGCACCAACCGGGGGGGGAACACTGAAGCTTTCTTT.

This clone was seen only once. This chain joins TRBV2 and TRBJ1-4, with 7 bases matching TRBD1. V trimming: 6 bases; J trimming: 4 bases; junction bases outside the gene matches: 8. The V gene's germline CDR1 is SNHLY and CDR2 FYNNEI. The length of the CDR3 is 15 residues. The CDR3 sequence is CASSGLGQINEKLFF. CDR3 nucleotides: TGTGCCAGCAGCGGGCTGGGACAGATTAATGAAAAACTGTTTTTT.

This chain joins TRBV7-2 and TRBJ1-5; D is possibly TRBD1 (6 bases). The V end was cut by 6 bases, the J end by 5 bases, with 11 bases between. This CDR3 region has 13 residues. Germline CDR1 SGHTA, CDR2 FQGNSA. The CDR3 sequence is CASSQSGDQPQHF. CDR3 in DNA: TGTGCCAGCAGTCAATCAGGGGATCAGCCCCAGCATTTT.

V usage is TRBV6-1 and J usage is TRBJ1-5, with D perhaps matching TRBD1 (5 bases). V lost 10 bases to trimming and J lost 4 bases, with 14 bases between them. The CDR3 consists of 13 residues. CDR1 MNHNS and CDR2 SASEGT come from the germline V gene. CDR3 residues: CATLRRGNQPQHF. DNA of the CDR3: TGTGCCACCCTCAGGCGGGGGAATCAGCCCCAGCATTTT.

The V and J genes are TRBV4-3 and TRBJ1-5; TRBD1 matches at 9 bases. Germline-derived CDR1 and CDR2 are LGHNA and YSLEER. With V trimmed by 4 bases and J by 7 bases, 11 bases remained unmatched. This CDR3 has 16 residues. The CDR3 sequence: CASSRLHTGGAQPQHF. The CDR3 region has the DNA TGCGCCAGCAGCCGATTACACACAGGGGGCGCCCAGCCCCAGCATTTT.

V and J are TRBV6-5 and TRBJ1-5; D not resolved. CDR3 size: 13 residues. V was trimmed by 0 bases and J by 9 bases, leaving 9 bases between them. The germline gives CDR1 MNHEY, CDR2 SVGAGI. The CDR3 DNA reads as TGTGCCAGCAGTTACTCGAACGCGGGGCCCCAGCATTTT. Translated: CASSYSNAGPQHF.

The CDR3 nucleotides are TGTGCCAGTAGTAGTACAGGGGGGCGCACCGGGGAGCTGTTTTTT. As protein: CASSSTGGRTGELFF. The V and J genes are TRBV19 and TRBJ2-2; 8 bases agree with TRBD1. V shed 4 bases, J shed 4 bases, and the junction held 5 bases outside the gene matches. CDR1 is LNHDA, CDR2 SQIVND, per germline (reference sequence). The length of the CDR3 is 15 residues.

CDR3 coding DNA: TGTGCCAGCTCACCCGGGGACAGGGGAGGCGGCTACACCTTC. This sequence encodes CASSPGDRGGGYTF. V is TRBV18 and J is TRBJ1-2, with 10 positions matching TRBD1. CDR1 is KGHSH, CDR2 LQKENI, per germline. The CDR3 length is 14 residues. J lost 8 bases, V lost 3 bases, and 6 bases had no gene match.

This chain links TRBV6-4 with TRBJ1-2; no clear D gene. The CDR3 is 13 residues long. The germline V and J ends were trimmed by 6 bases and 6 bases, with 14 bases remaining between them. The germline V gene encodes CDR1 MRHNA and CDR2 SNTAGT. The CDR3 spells CASSANSLHGYTF. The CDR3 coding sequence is TGTGCCAGCAGCGCAAACTCTCTCCATGGCTACACCTTC.

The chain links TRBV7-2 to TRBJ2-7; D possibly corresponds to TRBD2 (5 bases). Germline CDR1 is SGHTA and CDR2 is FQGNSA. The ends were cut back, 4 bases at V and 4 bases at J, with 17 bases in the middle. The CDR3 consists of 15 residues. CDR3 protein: CASSSSVGENYEQYF. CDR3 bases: TGTGCCAGCAGCTCCTCTGTCGGGGAAAATTACGAGCAGTACTTC.

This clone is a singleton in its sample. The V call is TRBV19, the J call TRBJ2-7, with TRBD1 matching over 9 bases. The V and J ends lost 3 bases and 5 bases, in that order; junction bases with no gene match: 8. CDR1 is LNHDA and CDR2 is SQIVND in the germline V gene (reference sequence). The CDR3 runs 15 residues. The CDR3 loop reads CASSIRGQGRHEQYF. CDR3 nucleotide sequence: TGTGCCAGTAGTATTCGGGGACAGGGAAGACACGAGCAGTACTTC. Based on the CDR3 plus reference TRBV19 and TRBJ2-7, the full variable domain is DGGITQSPKYLFRKEGQNVTLSCEQNLNHDAMYWYRQDPGQGLRLIYYSQIVNDFQKGDIAEGYSVSREKKESFPLTVTSAQKNPTAFYLCASSIRGQGRHEQYFGPGTRLTVT.

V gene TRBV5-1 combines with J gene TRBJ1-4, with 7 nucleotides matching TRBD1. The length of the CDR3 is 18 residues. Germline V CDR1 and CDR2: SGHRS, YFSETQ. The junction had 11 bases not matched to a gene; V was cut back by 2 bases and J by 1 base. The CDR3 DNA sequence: TGCGCCAGCAGCTTAGGAAGGGGGCAAGGGAGAACTAATGAAAAACTGTTTTTT. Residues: CASSLGRGQGRTNEKLFF.

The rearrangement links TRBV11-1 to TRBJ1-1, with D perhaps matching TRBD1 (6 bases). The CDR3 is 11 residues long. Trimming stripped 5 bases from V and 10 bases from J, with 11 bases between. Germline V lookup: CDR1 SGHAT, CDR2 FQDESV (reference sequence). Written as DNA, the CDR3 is TGTGCCAGCAGCCCCGGGACACGAGCTTTCTTT. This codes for CASSPGTRAFF. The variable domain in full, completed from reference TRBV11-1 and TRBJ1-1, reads EAEVAQSPRYKITEKSQAVAFWCDPISGHATLYWYRQILGQGPELLVQFQDESVVDDSQLPKDRFSAERLKGVDSTLKIQPAELGDSAMYLCASSPGTRAFFGQGTRLTVV.

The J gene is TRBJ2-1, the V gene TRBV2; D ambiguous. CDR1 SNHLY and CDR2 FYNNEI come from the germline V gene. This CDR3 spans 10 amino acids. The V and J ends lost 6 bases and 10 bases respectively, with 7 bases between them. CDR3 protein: CASSRGEQFF. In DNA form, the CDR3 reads TGTGCCAGCAGCCGCGGAGAGCAGTTCTTC.